A selection of T cell receptor beta chains follows, all from one sample in a study of OX40 agonist ivuxolimab in advanced cancers. Repertoires were generated with immunoSEQ multiplex PCR, while TCRdb's copy carries only in-frame clones and drops some. The sample records around 76,000 clones, about 73% being singletons. Source: CD4+ or CD8+ T cells sorted from blood, taken in a trial of the OX40 agonist ivuxolimab. The receptors derive from an adult with an advanced solid tumor such as melanoma, head and neck, liver or kidney cancer. CDR3s include the opening cysteine and the closing phenylalanine or tryptophan. A D gene is named only where the DNA matches it firmly. Clone sizes are given selectively: once, few, many, or a class where the clone is expanded.

abundance	v_gene	j_gene	d_gene	CDR3aa	CDR3nt
once	TRBV2	TRBJ2-5	.	CASSENRDETQYF	TGTGCCAGCAGTGAAAATAGGGACGAGACCCAGTACTTC
.	TRBV5-1	TRBJ2-5	.	CASSYGPSETQYF	TGCGCCAGCAGCTACGGCCCCTCGGAGACCCAGTACTTC
.	TRBV10-3	TRBJ1-5	.	CAISESTGPRPQHF	TGTGCCATCAGTGAGTCGACGGGACCGAGGCCCCAGCATTTT
once	TRBV27	TRBJ2-1	.	CASSLLGPSNEQFF	TGTGCCAGCAGTTTATTAGGCCCATCAAATGAGCAGTTCTTC
.	TRBV19	TRBJ1-1	TRBD1	CASSPGQGRAEAFF	TGTGCCAGTAGTCCGGGACAGGGGAGAGCTGAAGCTTTCTTT
.	TRBV11-3	TRBJ2-7	.	CASSLGNEQYF	TGTGCCAGCAGCTTGGGGAACGAGCAGTACTTC
.	TRBV11-2	TRBJ2-3	TRBD2	CASSLPGGKGFTDTQYF	TGTGCCAGCAGCTTACCGGGGGGGAAAGGGTTTACAGATACGCAGTATTTT
.	TRBV18	TRBJ2-7	TRBD1	CASSLGTGNAGEQYF	TGTGCCAGCTCACTTGGGACAGGGAACGCGGGGGAGCAGTACTTC
.	TRBV14	TRBJ2-2	.	CASSQELGTGELFF	TGTGCCAGCAGCCAAGAGTTGGGAACCGGGGAGCTGTTTTTT
.	TRBV29-1	TRBJ2-7	TRBD1	CSVEAGQGSSYEQYF	TGCAGCGTTGAAGCGGGACAGGGTAGCTCCTACGAGCAGTACTTC
.	TRBV7-2	TRBJ1-1	.	CASSSPLNTEAFF	TGTGCCAGCAGCTCTCCCTTGAACACTGAAGCTTTCTTT
.	TRBV5-1	TRBJ1-4	TRBD1	CASSWGDSSNEKLFF	TGCGCCAGCAGCTGGGGGGACAGCAGTAATGAAAAACTGTTTTTT
.	TRBV7-8	TRBJ2-5	.	CASSRTLLVVETQYF	TGTGCCAGCAGCCGCACCTTACTAGTAGTGGAGACCCAGTACTTC
.	TRBV5-1	TRBJ2-7	TRBD1	CASSSQGLYEQYF	TGCGCCAGCAGCTCACAGGGGTTGTACGAGCAGTACTTC
.	TRBV7-8	TRBJ1-2	TRBD1	CASSLLPSGGGGYGYTF	TGTGCCAGCAGCCTCTTACCCTCAGGGGGCGGGGGCTATGGCTACACCTTC
.	TRBV28	TRBJ1-2	.	CASNLRTILYGYTF	TGTGCCAGCAACCTCAGGACAATACTCTATGGCTACACCTTC
.	TRBV11-2	TRBJ1-1	.	CASSLSGVMNTEAFF	TGTGCCAGCAGCCTCTCAGGCGTTATGAACACTGAAGCTTTCTTT
.	TRBV4-1	TRBJ1-2	TRBD1	CASSQAPTGDYGYTF	TGCGCCAGCAGCCAAGCCCCTACAGGGGACTATGGCTACACCTTC
.	TRBV6-1	TRBJ2-1	.	CASSPAHPDEQFF	TGTGCCAGCAGCCCCGCCCACCCCGATGAGCAGTTCTTC
.	TRBV6-5	TRBJ2-7	.	CASSKSSGAYEQYF	TGTGCCAGCAGCAAGAGTTCCGGGGCCTACGAGCAGTACTTC
.	TRBV5-1	TRBJ2-4	.	CASSFGGPGVAKNIQYF	TGCGCCAGCAGCTTTGGAGGTCCTGGGGTGGCCAAAAACATTCAGTACTTC
.	TRBV19	TRBJ1-2	TRBD1	CASRNDRGRGYTF	TGTGCCAGTAGGAACGACAGGGGCCGTGGCTACACCTTC
.	TRBV7-2	TRBJ1-1	.	CASSPPGSGRTTEAFF	TGTGCCAGCAGCCCCCCCGGCTCGGGCCGTACCACTGAAGCTTTCTTT
.	TRBV7-2	TRBJ2-7	.	CASSLFPDSYEQYF	TGTGCCAGCAGCTTATTTCCGGACAGCTACGAGCAGTACTTC
.	TRBV5-1	TRBJ1-2	.	CASSLDRLVSHF	TGCGCCAGCAGCTTGGATAGACTCGTTAGTCACTTC
.	TRBV6-5	TRBJ1-1	.	CASSYPRDEGKAEAFF	TGTGCCAGCAGTTACCCGAGAGATGAAGGGAAAGCTGAAGCTTTCTTT
once	TRBV29-1	TRBJ1-5	.	CSVASASNQPQHF	TGCAGCGTTGCTTCGGCCTCCAATCAGCCCCAGCATTTT
.	TRBV6-5	TRBJ1-1	.	CASSYSEDTEAFF	TGTGCCAGCAGTTATTCGGAGGACACTGAAGCTTTCTTT
.	TRBV25-1	TRBJ2-5	TRBD2	CASSGPRTSGIQETQYF	TGTGCCAGCAGTGGACCCCGGACTAGCGGTATCCAAGAGACCCAGTACTTC
.	TRBV7-2	TRBJ1-1	.	CASSATGVEAFF	TGTGCCAGCAGCGCCACGGGGGTTGAAGCTTTCTTT
.	TRBV19	TRBJ1-5	TRBD1	CASTPLQGVGGNQPQHF	TGTGCCAGTACCCCCCTGCAGGGGGTCGGGGGCAATCAGCCCCAGCATTTT
.	TRBV11-2	TRBJ2-3	.	CASSPRKGRTDTQYF	TGTGCCAGCAGCCCTCGTAAGGGGCGCACAGATACGCAGTATTTT
once	TRBV18	TRBJ2-7	.	CASSSRDKVGEQYF	TGTGCCAGCTCAAGCCGGGATAAAGTTGGCGAGCAGTACTTC
.	TRBV5-1	TRBJ1-2	.	CASSLVLEGTRNYTF	TGCGCCAGCAGCTTGGTCCTTGAGGGGACTCGGAACTACACCTTC
.	TRBV5-8	TRBJ2-4	TRBD1	CASSQSRGQAHIQYF	TGTGCCAGCAGCCAAAGTAGGGGACAGGCTCACATTCAGTACTTC
.	TRBV2	TRBJ1-4	TRBD1	CASSDRVSYEKLFF	TGTGCCAGCAGCGACAGGGTTTCTTATGAAAAACTGTTTTTT
.	TRBV10-3	TRBJ1-4	TRBD1	CAISAGQSNEKLFF	TGTGCCATCAGTGCGGGACAGAGTAATGAAAAACTGTTTTTT
.	TRBV30	TRBJ1-1	.	CAWSSGSNTEAFF	TGTGCCTGGAGTTCAGGCTCGAACACTGAAGCTTTCTTT
.	TRBV7-2	TRBJ2-5	TRBD2	CASSLGGAGVETQYF	TGTGCCAGCAGCTTAGGGGGCGCGGGGGTAGAGACCCAGTACTTC
.	TRBV4-2	TRBJ2-5	.	CASSQTRGAGETQYF	TGTGCCAGCAGCCAAACCCGGGGGGCGGGGGAGACCCAGTACTTC
.	TRBV19	TRBJ1-1	TRBD1	CASSITGGSTEAFF	TGTGCCAGTAGTATCACAGGGGGGAGCACTGAAGCTTTCTTT
.	TRBV11-2	TRBJ2-7	TRBD1	CASSLKDRAYF	TGTGCCAGCAGCTTAAAGGACAGGGCATACTTC
.	TRBV15	TRBJ1-2	.	CATSSPPSYGYTF	TGTGCCACCAGCAGCCCACCATCCTATGGCTACACCTTC
.	TRBV4-3	TRBJ2-3	TRBD2	CASSQETGGPEDTQYF	TGCGCCAGCAGCCAAGAAACGGGGGGGCCAGAGGATACGCAGTATTTT
.	TRBV10-3	TRBJ2-7	.	CAISGGGYEQYF	TGTGCCATCAGTGGAGGTGGGTACGAGCAGTACTTC
few	TRBV14	TRBJ2-7	.	CASNLQGAGEQYF	TGTGCCAGCAACCTTCAGGGAGCTGGGGAGCAGTACTTC
few	TRBV6-5	TRBJ1-1	TRBD1	CASSYRDRGLNTEAFF	TGTGCCAGCAGTTACAGGGACAGGGGGCTGAACACTGAAGCTTTCTTT
.	TRBV4-2	TRBJ2-7	TRBD2	CASSRDSGGTYEQYF	TGTGCCAGCAGCCGGGATAGCGGGGGGACCTACGAGCAGTACTTC
.	TRBV5-1	TRBJ1-2	.	CASSFSFNYGYTF	TGCGCCAGCAGCTTCTCGTTTAACTATGGCTACACCTTC
.	TRBV7-8	TRBJ1-4	TRBD1	CASRASGGEGEKLFF	TGTGCCAGCAGGGCATCAGGGGGGGAGGGAGAAAAACTGTTTTTT
.	TRBV15	TRBJ1-1	TRBD1	CATSRRTGGNTEAFF	TGTGCCACCAGCAGGAGGACAGGCGGGAACACTGAAGCTTTCTTT
.	TRBV7-9	TRBJ2-5	.	CASSLEGTQYF	TGTGCCAGCAGCTTAGAGGGGACCCAGTACTTC
.	TRBV28	TRBJ2-1	.	CASSGSPSINEQFF	TGTGCCAGCAGCGGGTCTCCTAGTATAAATGAGCAGTTCTTC
few	TRBV6-1	TRBJ1-6	TRBD1	CASSAPGQGYSPLHF	TGTGCCAGCAGTGCCCCCGGACAGGGCTATTCACCCCTCCACTTT
.	TRBV5-1	TRBJ1-1	TRBD1	CASSLTGGMNTEAFF	TGCGCCAGCAGCTTAACAGGGGGCATGAACACTGAAGCTTTCTTT